Following are 27 T cell receptor beta chains from one sample sequenced in a study of T cells in Graves' hyperthyroidism and ophthalmopathy. Amplified regions were TCR beta CDR3 sequences from RNA transcripts. With the HTBI primer set, the TCR CDR3 went through a first round of RT-PCR. TCRdb reanalysed the multiplex PCR reads using MiXCR and keeps one entry per CDR3 protein. The data show approximately 560,000 distinct CDR3 sequences, roughly 14% seen once. The sequenced sample was blood. These receptors were obtained from a young woman with Graves' hyperthyroidism.

The rearrangement links TRBV24-1 to TRBJ2-2; tentatively, D is TRBD1 or TRBD2 (5 bases each). CDR1 is KGHDR and CDR2 is SFDVKD in the germline V gene. V shed 5 bases and J shed 4 bases, with 10 bases lying between them. This CDR3 is built from 14 residues. The CDR3 bases are TGTGCCACCAGTGTGAGGGGCCCCACCGGGGAGCTGTTTTTT. Its protein is CATSVRGPTGELFF.

About this clonotype itself: One end of the junction is discordant with germline, which a read error may explain. V gene TRBV6-5 combines with J gene TRBJ2-3; TRBD2 agrees at 9 bases. CDR1 is MNHEY and CDR2 is SVGAGI in the germline V gene. The CDR3 has 17 amino acids. The CDR3 nucleotides read TGTGCCAGCAGTTACTCGACTAGCGGAACTAGCACAGATGCGCAGTATTTT. This sequence encodes CASSYSTSGTSTDAQYF.

This clonotype was detected ten times or more. The V gene is TRBV18, the J gene TRBJ2-3; 7 nucleotides match TRBD2. The germline CDR1 and CDR2 sequences are KGHSH and LQKENI. The CDR3 length is 14 residues. V gave up 6 bases and J gave up 1 base; unmatched junction bases: 4. The CDR3 DNA reads TGTGCCAGCTCGGATACTAGCGGCACAGATACGCAGTATTTT. Translated, it gives CASSDTSGTDTQYF.

This clonotype was seen many times. J is TRBJ1-4 and V is TRBV6-1; TRBD1 agrees at 7 bases. Trimming took 3 bases from V and 11 from J; bases not matched to a gene: 6. The CDR3 loop spans 13 amino acids. Germline values: CDR1 MNHNS, CDR2 SASEGT. The CDR3: CASSELDRVKLFF. CDR3 in DNA: TGTGCCAGCAGTGAGCTCGACAGGGTTAAACTGTTTTTT.

This clonotype was counted between two and nine times. The V and J genes are TRBV18 and TRBJ1-1; 11 nucleotides line up with TRBD1. Per the germline V gene, CDR1 is KGHSH and CDR2 is LQKENI. V shed 3 bases, J shed 4 bases, and the junction held 7 bases outside the gene matches. The CDR3 covers 16 residues. The CDR3 DNA reads TGTGCCAGCTCACCCGGACAGGGGGCGACTGGCACTGAAGCTTTCTTT. It is translated as CASSPGQGATGTEAFF.

This clonotype was seen only a few times. The chain couples TRBV29-1 to TRBJ1-5; perhaps TRBD1 as D (6 bases). Germline CDR1 is SQVTM and CDR2 is ANQGSEA. With 2 bases removed from V and 5 bases from J, the gap between germline ends came to 10 bases. The CDR3 is made up of 13 amino acids. The CDR3 DNA follows: TGCAGCGTTGAATTTTCAGGGGATCAGCCCCAGCATTTT. Its protein is CSVEFSGDQPQHF.

This clonotype was recorded at least ten times. The chain links TRBV12-3 or TRBV12-4 to TRBJ2-3; possible D gene TRBD2, 6 bases. This CDR3 has 15 residues. Trimming shortened V by 4 bases and J by 0 bases, and 11 bases separated the two germline ends. DNA of the CDR3: TGTGCCAGCAGTTGGGGAAGCGGGAGCACAGATACGCAGTATTTT. This codes for CASSWGSGSTDTQYF.

This chain connects TRBV10-1 to TRBJ2-5, with 8 positions matching TRBD1. The CDR3 consists of 16 residues. The V gene end was trimmed by 0 bases and the J gene end by 2 bases; junction bases not matched to a gene: 5. Germline assignment: CDR1 WNHNN and CDR2 SYGVQD (reference sequence). CDR3 coding DNA: TGCGCCAGCAGTGAGTCAAAGGGACAGGATCAAGAGACCCAGTACTTC. It translates to CASSESKGQDQETQYF.

V and J are TRBV29-1 and TRBJ2-7; 12 nucleotides agree with TRBD2. The V segment lost 5 bases and the J segment 3 bases; nucleotides outside the gene matches: 2. The CDR3 consists of 13 residues. Germline V CDR1 and CDR2: SQVTM, ANQGSEA. The CDR3: CSVPGLAGYEQYF. The CDR3 DNA sequence: TGCAGCGTTCCGGGACTAGCGGGCTACGAGCAGTACTTC.

This clonotype was observed many times. V is TRBV6-2 or TRBV6-3 and J is TRBJ2-7; 7 bases map to TRBD2. This CDR3 spans 14 amino acids. V dropped 5 bases and J dropped 6; count of bases not matched to a gene: 10. Germline lookup yields CDR1 MNHEY and CDR2 SVGEGT. The CDR3 DNA reads TGTGCCAGCAGTCTACCCGGGAGGATCGGCGAGCAGTACTTC. As protein: CASSLPGRIGEQYF.

The sample holds many counts of this clonotype. V is TRBV6-2 or TRBV6-3 and J is TRBJ2-5, with 14 bases fitting TRBD2. Germline V gene lookup returns CDR1 MNHEY and CDR2 SVGEGT. There are 16 residues in the CDR3. After removal of 4 bases from V and 4 bases from J, the junction contained 5 bases not matched to a gene. CDR3 DNA: TGTGCCAGCAGTTCGGGACTAGCGGGAGCTTTAGAGACCCAGTACTTC. It is translated as CASSSGLAGALETQYF.

This clonotype came up many times. The chain combines TRBV20-1 with TRBJ2-3, with 10 bases lining up with TRBD2. J lost 5 bases, V lost 5 bases, and 10 bases had no gene match. The germline V gene has CDR1 DFQATT and CDR2 SNEGSKA (reference sequence). This CDR3 has 15 amino acids. Here the CDR3 reads CSACYTGTSEDTQYF. The CDR3 DNA is TGCAGTGCTTGCTACACCGGGACTAGCGAAGATACGCAGTATTTT.

The chain is built from TRBV7-9 and TRBJ2-1, with 7 bases fitting TRBD2. Trimming cost V 0 bases and J 8 bases; bases outside gene matches: 13. CDR1 and CDR2 (germline): SEHNR, FQNEAQ (reference sequence). This CDR3 region has 17 residues. CDR3 sequence: CASSLAKTSLQTDEQFF. CDR3 bases: TGTGCCAGCAGCTTAGCCAAGACTAGCTTACAGACCGATGAGCAGTTCTTC. The entire variable domain, with the rest obtained from reference TRBV7-9 and TRBJ2-1, is as follows: DTGVSQNPRHKITKRGQNVTFRCDPISEHNRLYWYRQTLGQGPEFLTYFQNEAQLEKSRLLSDRFSAERPKGSFSTLEIQRTEQGDSAMYLCASSLAKTSLQTDEQFFGPGTRLTVL.

The table lists this clonotype with many counts. The V and J genes are TRBV20-1 and TRBJ2-6, with D uncertain. The CDR3 spans 16 residues. CDR1 and CDR2 (germline): DFQATT, SNEGSKA (reference sequence). V shed 6 bases and J shed 0 bases, with 15 bases lying between them. The CDR3 DNA is TGCAGTGCCAGGCAGAGAATTCCCTCTGGGGCCAACGTCCTGACTTTC. Translating it yields CSARQRIPSGANVLTF.

This clonotype was picked up many times. The chain uses TRBV2 and TRBJ2-2, with 8 bases aligning to TRBD2. The V gene end was trimmed by 5 bases and the J gene end by 8 bases; junction bases not matched to a gene: 10. Germline loops: CDR1 SNHLY, CDR2 FYNNEI. The CDR3 runs to 15 residues. CDR3 region: CASSTITSGRGELFF. The CDR3 coding sequence is TGTGCCAGCAGTACTATCACTAGCGGTCGGGGGGAGCTGTTTTTT.

This chain joins TRBV11-3 and TRBJ2-2; 8 bases are a match to TRBD2. This CDR3 region has 15 residues. Germline CDR1 is SGHNT and CDR2 is YENEEA. V lost 6 bases, J lost 6 bases, and 9 bases stayed unmatched. CDR3 residues: CASRLSAGEAGELFF. In DNA form, the CDR3 reads TGTGCCAGCAGGTTGTCAGCGGGAGAGGCCGGGGAGCTGTTTTTT.

This clonotype showed up many times. The chain recombines TRBV27 with TRBJ2-1; 10 bases agree with TRBD2. The CDR3 contains 15 residues. V was pared by 6 bases and J by 4 bases, with 6 bases of the junction left unmatched. CDR1 and CDR2 from the germline V gene are MNHEY and SMNVEV (reference sequence). The CDR3 spells CASSNGLAEYNEQFF. The CDR3 region has the DNA TGTGCCAGCAGCAACGGACTAGCGGAATACAATGAGCAGTTCTTC.

This clonotype was recorded many times. The rearrangement uses TRBV10-3 and TRBJ1-2, with D possibly matching TRBD1 (6 bases). CDR3 size: 15 residues. In germline, CDR1 is ENHRY, CDR2 SYGVKD. Deletions cut 6 bases from V and 0 bases from J, with 14 bases between. The CDR3 DNA reads TGTGCCATCAGGAAGGACAGAGAACCTAACTATGGCTACACCTTC. This encodes CAIRKDREPNYGYTF.

This clonotype appeared a few times. This may be a read error, as it is one base from a much larger clone. This rearrangement joins TRBV6-1 to TRBJ2-1, with TRBD2 identical over 9 bases. Germline CDR1 is MNHNS and CDR2 is SASEGT. The CDR3 extends over 15 amino acids. V trimming: 7 bases; J trimming: 8 bases; junction bases outside the gene matches: 12. As DNA, the CDR3 is TGTGCCAGCACTGCCCCGGGACTAGCAAACGATGAGCAGTTCTTC. Amino acid sequence: CASTAPGLANDEQFF.

The rearrangement uses TRBV6-1 and TRBJ2-2; D may match TRBD1 or TRBD2 (5 bases each). Trimming removed 5 bases at V and 7 bases at J, with 11 bases between. This CDR3 contains 13 residues. Germline values: CDR1 MNHNS, CDR2 SASEGT. In DNA form, the CDR3 reads TGTGCCAGCAGTACAAAGAGGGGCGGGGAGCTGTTTTTT. Amino acids: CASSTKRGGELFF.

This clonotype has a count of ten or more. This chain uses TRBV12-5 with TRBJ2-1, with TRBD2 matching 15 bases. The junction had 5 bases not matched to a gene; V was cut back by 5 bases and J by 9 bases. This CDR3 is 15 amino acids long. Germline V lookup: CDR1 LGHNT, CDR2 FRNRAP. The CDR3 DNA sequence: TGTGCTAGTGGTGTGGGACTAGCGGGAGGAACTGAGCAGTTCTTC. Its translation: CASGVGLAGGTEQFF.

This clonotype was picked up many times. The V gene is TRBV20-1, the J gene TRBJ2-7; 9 bases agree with TRBD2. CDR1 DFQATT and CDR2 SNEGSKA come from the germline V gene (reference sequence). The V and J ends lost 3 bases and 5 bases, in that order; junction bases with no gene match: 29. This CDR3 spans 21 amino acids. CDR3 DNA: TGCAGTGCTAGGGGGCGCAGGCCGGGACTAGCAGTACCAGTAGGGGTCCACGAGCAGTACTTC. Protein sequence: CSARGRRPGLAVPVGVHEQYF.

This clonotype was counted a few times. The V and J genes are TRBV6-2 or TRBV6-3 and TRBJ2-5; D gene ambiguous. The CDR3 sequence is 13 residues long. V lost 4 bases, J lost 4 bases, and 10 bases lay in between. Germline CDR1 MNHEY, CDR2 SVGEGT. The CDR3 region has the DNA TGTGCCAGCAGTTTGCTTGCGGCAGAGACCCAGTACTTC. It is translated as CASSLLAAETQYF.

V and J are TRBV10-3 and TRBJ2-1, with 15 bases matching TRBD2. After removal of 8 bases from V and 1 base from J, the junction contained 6 bases not matched to a gene. Germline CDR1 is ENHRY and CDR2 is SYGVKD. The length of the CDR3 is 17 residues. The CDR3 reads CAIGGTSGRMSYNEQFF. CDR3 coding DNA: TGTGCCATCGGGGGGACTAGCGGGAGGATGTCCTACAATGAGCAGTTCTTC.

V and J are TRBV7-9 and TRBJ1-4, with D possibly matching TRBD1 (6 bases). The ends were cut back, 5 bases at V and 3 bases at J, with 13 bases in the middle. The CDR3 is 15 residues long. CDR1 is SEHNR and CDR2 is FQNEAQ in the germline V gene (reference sequence). The CDR3 coding sequence is TGTGCCAGCAGCCCGAACAGGGTATCTAATGAAAAACTGTTTTTT. This sequence encodes CASSPNRVSNEKLFF.

This clonotype came up many times. The rearrangement links TRBV5-1 to TRBJ1-2; D gene ambiguous. The CDR3 contains 15 residues. CDR1 is SGHRS and CDR2 is YFSETQ in the germline V gene. V dropped 4 bases and J dropped 5 bases, with 18 bases sitting between them. CDR3 protein: CASSQRPEPEYGYTF. CDR3 nucleotides: TGCGCCAGCAGCCAAAGACCAGAGCCGGAATATGGCTACACCTTC.

This clonotype was recorded at least ten times. The chain uses TRBV2 and TRBJ2-3; 10 bases fit TRBD2. From germline, CDR1 is SNHLY and CDR2 FYNNEI. This CDR3 contains 16 residues. J gave up 4 bases and V 2 bases, and 6 bases lay outside the gene matches. The CDR3 DNA sequence: TGTGCCAGCAGTGAAAACCCTAGCGGGAGTGCAGATACGCAGTATTTT. Its translation is CASSENPSGSADTQYF.